The clone carrying this T cell receptor (beta chain) was counted at least ten times. What it binds is not known. V shed 4 bases and J shed 4 bases, with 11 bases lying between them. This CDR3 has 13 residues. Germline CDR1 reads SGHRS; CDR2 reads YFSETQ. The sample is drawn from a study of T-cell memory formation after mild COVID-19. Findings of the study overall: Some responding clones appeared in pre-infection memory, suggesting cross-reactive memory joined.

The 5'RACE method, run with constant-segment primers, produced TCR alpha and TCR beta cDNA libraries (carrying sample barcodes and UMIs). TCRdb itself ran the 5' RACE reads through MiXCR, one entry per CDR3 protein. This sample has 150,000 to 200,000 distinct CDR3 sequences; approximately 10% occur once, and the top ten carry 3% to 4%. The sample comprised PBMCs or a T cell subset sorted from them (not recorded which). The V and J genes are TRBV5-1 and TRBJ1-2, with a weak D call TRBD1 (6 bases). The origin of this receptor is a man between 18 and 29 years old who had mild COVID-19 (a few samples of this study predate the infection). Cell type and time point are not known. CDR3 residues: CASSLQGTYGYTF. CDR3 sequence (DNA): TGCGCCAGCAGCCTACAGGGAACCTATGGCTACACCTTC.